These 5 T cell receptor beta chains originate from one sample sequenced in a study of beta chain features in type 1 diabetes. Study-level results: Shortening that was moderate but significant affected the TCRB CDR3s of Type 1 diabetes patients in all four CD4+ subsets.

Reverse transcribing all isolated RNA meant expressed TCRB transcripts were sequenced. Some clones are missing from TCRdb's copy, which holds only in-frame ones; the method was immunoSEQ multiplex PCR. The repertoire includes 130,000 or so clones, around 9% of them detected once, and about 0.7% sits in the top ten. The antigens for these receptors are not known. Sequenced input: central memory CD4+ T cells from blood. These receptors came from a young man with type 1 diabetes.

This clone has more than one count but fewer than ten. This rearrangement joins TRBV6-5 to TRBJ2-5, with a possible D match to TRBD1 (6 bases). V lost 6 bases to trimming and J lost 4 bases, with 12 bases between them. The CDR3 runs to 13 residues. Looked up from germline, CDR1 is MNHEY and CDR2 is SVGAGI. CDR3 sequence reads: CASSEQGGETQYF. The DNA for the CDR3 is TGTGCCAGCAGCGAACAGGGCGGAGAGACCCAGTACTTC.

This chain joins TRBV11-2 and TRBJ2-1; 9 positions match TRBD2. The V gene's germline CDR1 is SGHAT and CDR2 FQNNGV. The CDR3 contains 15 residues. Trimming took 4 bases from V and 9 from J; bases not matched to a gene: 10. Here the CDR3 reads CASSSLAGELAEQFF. In DNA form, the CDR3 reads TGTGCCAGCAGCTCCTTAGCGGGGGAACTTGCTGAGCAGTTCTTC.

The chain carries TRBV6-1 and TRBJ1-5; unclear D gene. CDR3 length: 12 amino acids. CDR1 and CDR2 (germline): MNHNS, SASEGT. The ends were cut back, 8 bases at V and 11 bases at J, with 16 bases in the middle. In nucleotides, the CDR3 is TGTGCCAGCCGGACTGCCGGTCTGTCCCAGCATTTT. Its translation is CASRTAGLSQHF.

In this sample, this clone turned up a few times. The rearrangement links TRBV9 to TRBJ2-3, with D tentatively TRBD2 (6 bases). Between the trimmed V and J ends, which lost 0 bases and 2 bases, there was a span of 13 bases. Per the germline V gene, CDR1 is SGDLS and CDR2 is YYNGEE. The CDR3 is made up of 16 amino acids. The CDR3 sequence: CASSVEGRTNTDTQYF. CDR3 bases: TGTGCCAGCAGCGTAGAGGGGCGGACTAACACAGATACGCAGTATTTT. Combining the CDR3 with reference TRBV9 and TRBJ2-3 gives the whole variable domain DSGVTQTPKHLITATGQRVTLRCSPRSGDLSVYWYQQSLDQGLQFLIQYYNGEERAKGNILERFSAQQFPDLHSELNLSSLELGDSALYFCASSVEGRTNTDTQYFGPGTRLTVL.

This clone was recorded a few times. The chain carries TRBV30 and TRBJ2-1, with D possibly being TRBD2 (5 bases). This CDR3 has 14 residues. Germline CDR1 GTSNPN, CDR2 SVGIG (reference sequence). The V gene lost 5 bases and the J gene lost 0 bases, with 11 bases spanning the gap. CDR3 in amino acids: CAWEAGSSYNEQFF. For the CDR3, the DNA is TGTGCCTGGGAGGCTGGGAGCTCCTACAATGAGCAGTTCTTC.